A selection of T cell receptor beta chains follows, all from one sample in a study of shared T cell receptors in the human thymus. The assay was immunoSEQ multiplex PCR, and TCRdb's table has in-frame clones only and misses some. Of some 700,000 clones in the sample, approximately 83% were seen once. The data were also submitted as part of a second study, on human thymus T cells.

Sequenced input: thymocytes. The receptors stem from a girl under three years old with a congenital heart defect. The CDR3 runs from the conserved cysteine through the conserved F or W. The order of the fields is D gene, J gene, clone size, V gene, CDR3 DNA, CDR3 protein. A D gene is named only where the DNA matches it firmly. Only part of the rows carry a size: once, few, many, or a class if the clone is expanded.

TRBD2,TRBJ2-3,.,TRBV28,TGTGCCAGCAGTTTAACGGGGACTAGTACAGATACGCAGTATTTT,CASSLTGTSTDTQYF
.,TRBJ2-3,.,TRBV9,TGTGCCAGCAGCGTAGACCCCCTGGGGCGGAGAAGCACAGATACGCAGTATTTT,CASSVDPLGRRSTDTQYF
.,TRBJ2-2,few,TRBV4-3,TGCGCCAGCAGCCAAGATCGGGCAGGGGCGGACACCGGGGAGCTGTTTTTT,CASSQDRAGADTGELFF
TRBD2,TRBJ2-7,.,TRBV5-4,TGTGCCAGCAGCGGGAACGTCGCGGGGGGGGATTACGAGCAGTACTTC,CASSGNVAGGDYEQYF
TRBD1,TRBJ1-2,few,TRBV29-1,TGCAGCGTTGAAGCTACAGGGGCTCATGGCTACACCTTC,CSVEATGAHGYTF
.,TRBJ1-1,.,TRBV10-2,TGCGCCAGCAGTAGAGGGGAGGGGCAAAAGACTGAAGCTTTCTTT,CASSRGEGQKTEAFF
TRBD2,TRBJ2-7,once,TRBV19,TGTGCCAGTAGTATGGGTGGGAGCGGGGGGGCCGGCGAGCAGTACTTC,CASSMGGSGGAGEQYF
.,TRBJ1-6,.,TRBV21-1,TGTGCCAGCAGGGACAGCTCCTATAATTCACCCCTCCACTTT,CASRDSSYNSPLHF
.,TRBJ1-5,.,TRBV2,TGTGCCAGCCGAGAGAGGGATAAGAGCAATCAGCCCCAGCATTTT,CASRERDKSNQPQHF
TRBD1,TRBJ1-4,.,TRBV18,TGTGCCAGCTCACCCTATTCCGGGACAGTAAATGAAAAACTGTTTTTT,CASSPYSGTVNEKLFF
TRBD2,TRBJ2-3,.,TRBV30,TGTGCCTGGTTACGACTAGCGGGGGGGCTCTGGAGCACAGATACGCAGTATTTT,CAWLRLAGGLWSTDTQYF
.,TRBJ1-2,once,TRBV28,TGTGCCAGCAGTTTTGGTGGGGGGGGACTTACCAACTATGGCTACACCTTC,CASSFGGGGLTNYGYTF
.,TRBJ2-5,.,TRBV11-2,TGTGCCAGCAGCCCCCAGAGGCACCCAGCGGAAGAGACCCAGTACTTC,CASSPQRHPAEETQYF
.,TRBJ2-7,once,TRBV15,TGTGCCACCAGTAGCGGCGGGGTAACCTACGAGCAGTACTTC,CATSSGGVTYEQYF
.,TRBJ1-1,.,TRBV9,TGTGCCAGCAGCGTAGATCCCCTTTTGACAGGAGAGGACACTGAAGCTTTCTTT,CASSVDPLLTGEDTEAFF
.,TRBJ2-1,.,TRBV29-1,TGCAGCGTTGATCGGAATGAGCAGTTCTTC,CSVDRNEQFF
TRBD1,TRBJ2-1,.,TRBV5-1,TGCGCCAGCAGCTTGGCGGGGAGAGCCGCCGTAGGGGGCCTTTACAATGAGCAGTTCTTC,CASSLAGRAAVGGLYNEQFF
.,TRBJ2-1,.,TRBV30,TGTGCCTGGAGTGTACTGGGGGCCCCTTACAATGAGCAGTTCTTC,CAWSVLGAPYNEQFF
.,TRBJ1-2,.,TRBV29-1,TGCAGCGTTGGGGACACCCCGCCCTATGGCTACACCTTC,CSVGDTPPYGYTF
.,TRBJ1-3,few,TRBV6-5,TGTGCCAGCAGTTACGACATCTACTCTGGAAACACCATATATTTT,CASSYDIYSGNTIYF
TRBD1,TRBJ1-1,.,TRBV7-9,TGTGCCAGCAGCCGAAGACAGGGCAACACTGAAGCTTTCTTT,CASSRRQGNTEAFF
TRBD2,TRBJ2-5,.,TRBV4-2,TGTGCCAGCAGCCGAGTAGATAGCGGGGCTCCGGAGACCCAGTACTTC,CASSRVDSGAPETQYF
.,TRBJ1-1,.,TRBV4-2,TGTGCCAGCAGCCAAACTGCCCCCCTAAGACGGACGGGGGACACTGAAGCTTTCTTT,CASSQTAPLRRTGDTEAFF
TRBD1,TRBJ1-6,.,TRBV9,TGTGCCAGCAGCGCGACAAGTCCCCCCGGGACAGGGGGCGATCGGAATAATTCACCCCTCCACTTT,CASSATSPPGTGGDRNNSPLHF
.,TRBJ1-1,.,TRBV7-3,TGTGCCAGCAGCTTAAAAGTCGCAGGGAGGAGCACTGAAGCTTTCTTT,CASSLKVAGRSTEAFF
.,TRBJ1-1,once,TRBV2,TGTGCCAGCAGTGAAACAGGAACTGAAGCTTTCTTT,CASSETGTEAFF
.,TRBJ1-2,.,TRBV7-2,TGTGCCAGCAGCTTGTTCCGACAGCGCGGCCTTTCTAACTATGGCTACACCTTC,CASSLFRQRGLSNYGYTF
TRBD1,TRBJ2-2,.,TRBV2,TGTGCCAGCAAGGGGACAGGGATTGGTAACACCGGGGAGCTGTTTTTT,CASKGTGIGNTGELFF
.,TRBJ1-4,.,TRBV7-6,TGTGCCAGCAGCTTAGTTCCCCAGGGCGGAGCAACTAATGAAAAACTGTTTTTT,CASSLVPQGGATNEKLFF
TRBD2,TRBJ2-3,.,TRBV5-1,TGCGCCAGCAGTTTTGACTGTAGCGGGGGGACGACAGATACGCAGTATTTT,CASSFDCSGGTTDTQYF